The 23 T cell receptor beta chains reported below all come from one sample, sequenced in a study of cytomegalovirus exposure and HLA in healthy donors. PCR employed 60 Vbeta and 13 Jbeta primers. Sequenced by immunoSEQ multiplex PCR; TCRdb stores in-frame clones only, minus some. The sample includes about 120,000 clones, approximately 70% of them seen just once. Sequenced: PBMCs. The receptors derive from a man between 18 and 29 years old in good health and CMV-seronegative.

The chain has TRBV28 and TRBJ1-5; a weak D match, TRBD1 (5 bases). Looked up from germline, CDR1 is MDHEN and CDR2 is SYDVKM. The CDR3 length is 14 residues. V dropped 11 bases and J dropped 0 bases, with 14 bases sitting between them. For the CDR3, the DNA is TGTGCCTCCGGAGGGGCCCTTAGCAATCAGCCCCAGCATTTT. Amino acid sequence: CASGGALSNQPQHF.

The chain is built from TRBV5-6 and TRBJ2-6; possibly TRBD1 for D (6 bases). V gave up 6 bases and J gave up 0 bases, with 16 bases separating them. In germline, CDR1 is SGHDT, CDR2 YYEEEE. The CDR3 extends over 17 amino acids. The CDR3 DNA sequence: TGTGCCAGCAACCCGGGACACTTCCCCTCTGGGGCCAACGTCCTGACTTTC. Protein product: CASNPGHFPSGANVLTF.

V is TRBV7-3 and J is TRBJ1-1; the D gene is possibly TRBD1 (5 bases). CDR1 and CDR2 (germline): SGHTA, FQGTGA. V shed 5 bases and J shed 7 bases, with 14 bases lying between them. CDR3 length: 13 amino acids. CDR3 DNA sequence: TGTGCCAGCAGCCCCCCCGGGGGGGTTGAAGCTTTCTTT. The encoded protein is CASSPPGGVEAFF.

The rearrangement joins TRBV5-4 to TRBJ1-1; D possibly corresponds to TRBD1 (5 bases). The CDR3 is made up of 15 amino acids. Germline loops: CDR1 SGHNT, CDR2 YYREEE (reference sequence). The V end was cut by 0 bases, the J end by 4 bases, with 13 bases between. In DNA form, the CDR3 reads TGTGCCAGCAGCTTGGACAACGTGGGGGGCACTGAAGCTTTCTTT. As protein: CASSLDNVGGTEAFF.

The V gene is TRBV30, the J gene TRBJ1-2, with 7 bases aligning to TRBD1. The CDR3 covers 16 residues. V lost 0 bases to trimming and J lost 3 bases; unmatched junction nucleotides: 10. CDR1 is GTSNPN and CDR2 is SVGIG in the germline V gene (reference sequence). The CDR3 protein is CAWSVQLAGGDYGYTF. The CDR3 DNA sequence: TGTGCCTGGAGTGTTCAGTTGGCAGGGGGAGACTATGGCTACACCTTC.

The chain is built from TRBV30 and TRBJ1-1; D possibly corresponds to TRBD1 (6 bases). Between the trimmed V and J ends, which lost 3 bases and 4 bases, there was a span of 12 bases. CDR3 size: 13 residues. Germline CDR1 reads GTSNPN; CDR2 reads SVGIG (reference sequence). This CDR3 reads CAWSPGGPTEAFF. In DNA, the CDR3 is TGTGCCTGGAGCCCCGGGGGGCCCACTGAAGCTTTCTTT.

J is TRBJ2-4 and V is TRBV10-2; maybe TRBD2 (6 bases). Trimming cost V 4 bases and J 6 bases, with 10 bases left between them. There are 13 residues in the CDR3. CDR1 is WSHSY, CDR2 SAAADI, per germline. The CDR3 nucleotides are TGCGCCAGCAGTGTAGCGGCGGGAAACATTCAGTACTTC. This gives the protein CASSVAAGNIQYF.

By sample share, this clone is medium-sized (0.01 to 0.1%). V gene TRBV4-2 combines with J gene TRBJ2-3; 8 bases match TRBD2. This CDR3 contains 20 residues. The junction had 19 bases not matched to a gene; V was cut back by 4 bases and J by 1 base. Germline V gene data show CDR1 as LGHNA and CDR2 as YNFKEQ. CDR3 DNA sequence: TGTGCCAGCAGCCGGGGCGAGGGTAGCGGGAATCTGGGGCGCACAGATACGCAGTATTTT. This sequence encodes CASSRGEGSGNLGRTDTQYF.

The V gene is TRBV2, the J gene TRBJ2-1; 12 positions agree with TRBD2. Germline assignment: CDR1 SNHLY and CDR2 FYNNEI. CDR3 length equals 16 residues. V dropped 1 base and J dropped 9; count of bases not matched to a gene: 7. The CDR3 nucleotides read TGTGCCAGCAGTGAAGTCAACACTAGCGGGAGGCGTGAGCAGTTCTTC. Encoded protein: CASSEVNTSGRREQFF.

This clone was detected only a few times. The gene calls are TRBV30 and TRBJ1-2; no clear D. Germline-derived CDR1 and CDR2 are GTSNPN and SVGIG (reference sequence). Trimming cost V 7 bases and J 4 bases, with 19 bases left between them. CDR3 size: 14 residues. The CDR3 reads CASKPWTGFYGYTF. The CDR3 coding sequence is TGTGCCTCAAAACCTTGGACGGGATTCTATGGCTACACCTTC. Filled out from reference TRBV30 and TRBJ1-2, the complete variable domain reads SQTIHQWPATLVQPVGSPLSLECTVEGTSNPNLYWYRQAAGRGLQLLFYSVGIGQISSEVPQNLSASRPQDRQFILSSKKLLLSDSGFYLCASKPWTGFYGYTFGSGTRLTVV.

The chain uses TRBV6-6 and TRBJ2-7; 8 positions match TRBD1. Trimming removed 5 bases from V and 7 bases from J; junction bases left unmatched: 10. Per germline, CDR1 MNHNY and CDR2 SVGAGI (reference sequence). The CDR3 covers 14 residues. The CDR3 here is CASSPRTGRREQYF. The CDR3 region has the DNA TGTGCCAGCAGTCCTAGGACAGGGAGGAGAGAGCAGTACTTC.

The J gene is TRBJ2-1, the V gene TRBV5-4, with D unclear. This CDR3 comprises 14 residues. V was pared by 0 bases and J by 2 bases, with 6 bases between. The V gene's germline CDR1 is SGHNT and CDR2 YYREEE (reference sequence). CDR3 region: CASSLAPPYNEQFF. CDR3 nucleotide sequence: TGTGCCAGCAGCTTGGCTCCCCCCTACAATGAGCAGTTCTTC.

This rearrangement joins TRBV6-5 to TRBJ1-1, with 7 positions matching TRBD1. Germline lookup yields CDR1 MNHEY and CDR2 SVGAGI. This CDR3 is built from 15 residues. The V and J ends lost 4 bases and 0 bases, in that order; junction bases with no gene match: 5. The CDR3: CASSSTGTVNTEAFF. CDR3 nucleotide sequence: TGTGCCAGCAGTTCGACCGGGACAGTGAACACTGAAGCTTTCTTT.

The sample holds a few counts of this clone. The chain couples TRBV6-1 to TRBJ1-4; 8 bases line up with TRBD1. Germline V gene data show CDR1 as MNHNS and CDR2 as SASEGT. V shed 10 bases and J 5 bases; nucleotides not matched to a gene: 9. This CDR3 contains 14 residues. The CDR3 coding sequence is TGTGCCACCAGATACAGGGGGTCGAATGAAAAACTGTTTTTT. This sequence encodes CATRYRGSNEKLFF.

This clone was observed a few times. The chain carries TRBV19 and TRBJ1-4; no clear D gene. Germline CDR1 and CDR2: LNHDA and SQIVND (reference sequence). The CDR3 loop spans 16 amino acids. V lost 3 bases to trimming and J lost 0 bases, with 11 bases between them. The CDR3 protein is CASSILRTATNEKLFF. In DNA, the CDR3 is TGTGCCAGTAGTATCTTAAGGACTGCAACTAATGAAAAACTGTTTTTT.

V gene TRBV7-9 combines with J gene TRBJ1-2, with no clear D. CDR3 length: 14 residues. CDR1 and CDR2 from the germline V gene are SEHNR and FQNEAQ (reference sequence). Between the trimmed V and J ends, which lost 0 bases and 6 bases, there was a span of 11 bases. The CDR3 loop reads CASSLAPRRNGYTF. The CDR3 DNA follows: TGTGCCAGCAGCTTAGCGCCCCGGAGAAATGGCTACACCTTC.

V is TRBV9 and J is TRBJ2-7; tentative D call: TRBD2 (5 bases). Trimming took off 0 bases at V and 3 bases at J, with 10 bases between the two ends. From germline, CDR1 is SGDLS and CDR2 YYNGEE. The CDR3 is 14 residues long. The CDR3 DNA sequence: TGTGCCAGCAGCGTAGTAAGGGAGAACTACGAGCAGTACTTC. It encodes CASSVVRENYEQYF.

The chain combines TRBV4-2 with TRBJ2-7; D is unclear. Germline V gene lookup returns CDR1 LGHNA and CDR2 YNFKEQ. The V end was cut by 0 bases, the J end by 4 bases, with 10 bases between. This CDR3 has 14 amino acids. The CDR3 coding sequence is TGTGCCAGCAGCCAAGACTGGCCCAGTTACGAGCAGTACTTC. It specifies CASSQDWPSYEQYF.

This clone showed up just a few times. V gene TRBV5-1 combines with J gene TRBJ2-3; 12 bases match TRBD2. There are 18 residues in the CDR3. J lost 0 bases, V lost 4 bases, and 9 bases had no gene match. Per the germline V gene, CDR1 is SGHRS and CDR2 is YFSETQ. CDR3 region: CASSIKTSGGTSTDTQYF. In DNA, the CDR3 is TGCGCCAGCAGCATAAAAACTAGCGGGGGGACTAGCACAGATACGCAGTATTTT. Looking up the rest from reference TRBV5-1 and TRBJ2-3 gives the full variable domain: KAGVTQTPRYLIKTRGQQVTLSCSPISGHRSVSWYQQTPGQGLQFLFEYFSETQRNKGNFPGRFSGRQFSNSRSEMNVSTLELGDSALYLCASSIKTSGGTSTDTQYFGPGTRLTVL.

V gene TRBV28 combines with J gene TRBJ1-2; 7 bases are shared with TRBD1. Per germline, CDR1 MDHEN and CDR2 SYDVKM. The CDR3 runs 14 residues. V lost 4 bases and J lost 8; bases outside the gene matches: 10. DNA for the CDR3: TGTGCCAGCAGTTCTCCAGGGGGAGTAAAGGGCTACACCTTC. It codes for CASSSPGGVKGYTF.

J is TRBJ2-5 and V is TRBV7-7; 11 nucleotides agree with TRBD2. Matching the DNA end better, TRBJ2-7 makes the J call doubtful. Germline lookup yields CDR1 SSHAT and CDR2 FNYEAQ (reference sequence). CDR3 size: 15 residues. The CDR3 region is CASSLGTSGDYEQYF. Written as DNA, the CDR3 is TGTGCCAGCAGCCTTGGGACTAGCGGTGATTACGAGCAGTACTTC.

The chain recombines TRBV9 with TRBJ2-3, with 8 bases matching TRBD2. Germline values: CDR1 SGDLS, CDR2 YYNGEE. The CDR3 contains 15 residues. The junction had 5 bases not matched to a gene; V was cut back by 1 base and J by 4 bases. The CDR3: CASSVPGGSADTQYF. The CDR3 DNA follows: TGTGCCAGCAGCGTACCGGGGGGGTCGGCAGATACGCAGTATTTT.

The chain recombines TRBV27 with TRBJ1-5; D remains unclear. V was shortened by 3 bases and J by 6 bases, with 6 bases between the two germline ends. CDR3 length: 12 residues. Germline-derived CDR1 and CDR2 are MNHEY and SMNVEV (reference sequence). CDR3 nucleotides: TGTGCCAGCAGTTTTGGAGGTCAGCCCCAGCATTTT. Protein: CASSFGGQPQHF.